This T cell receptor (beta chain) was documented in a study of blood T cell repertoires in COVID-19. The overall study: From the United States, Italy and Spain came samples of acute and convalescent COVID-19. The cDNA or gDNA used as material had been derived from T cells, B-cell-depleted T cells, or PBMCs.

Study processing details: Estimated nucleated cell counts came from reference gene primer amplification. Measured with immunoSEQ multiplex PCR; TCRdb has only the in-frame clones, and not every one. V and J calls and clone size are as listed in that table; D and trimming were resolved from the DNA. This table holds 200,000 to 250,000 clones, around 85% found once. Seattle's cohort entered during active infection and was followed longitudinally. Trimming stripped 10 bases from V and 4 bases from J, with 12 bases between. The CDR3 covers 12 residues. Germline V lookup: CDR1 ENHRY, CDR2 SYGVKD. This clonotype was sampled from a woman in her seventies with COVID-19, enrolled during active disease. What was sequenced was peripheral blood. The chain links TRBV10-3 to TRBJ2-3; D may be TRBD2 (5 bases). The CDR3: CATGVPPDTQYF. The CDR3 bases are TGTGCCACCGGGGTTCCCCCAGATACGCAGTATTTT.